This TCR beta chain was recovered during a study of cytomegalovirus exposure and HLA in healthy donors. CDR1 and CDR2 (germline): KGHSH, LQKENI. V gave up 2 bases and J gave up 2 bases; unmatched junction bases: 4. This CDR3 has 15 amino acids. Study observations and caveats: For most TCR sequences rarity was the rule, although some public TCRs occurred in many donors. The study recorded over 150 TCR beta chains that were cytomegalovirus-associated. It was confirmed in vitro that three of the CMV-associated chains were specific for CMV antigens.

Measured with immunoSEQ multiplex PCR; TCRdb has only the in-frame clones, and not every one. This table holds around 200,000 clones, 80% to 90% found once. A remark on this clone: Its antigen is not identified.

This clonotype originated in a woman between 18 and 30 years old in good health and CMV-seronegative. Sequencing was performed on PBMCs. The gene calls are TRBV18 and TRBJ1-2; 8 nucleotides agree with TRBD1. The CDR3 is CASSPMDRANYGYTF. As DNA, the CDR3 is TGTGCCAGCTCACCAATGGACAGGGCGAACTATGGCTACACCTTC.